Below are 19 T cell receptor beta chains sequenced from a single sample in a study of cytomegalovirus exposure and HLA in healthy donors. The PCR was carried out with 60 Vbeta primers and 13 Jbeta primers. Sequencing was performed with immunoSEQ multiplex PCR; in TCRdb, only in-frame clones are kept and a portion is missing. The sample holds 30,000 to 45,000 clones, approximately 90% seen once. Sequenced sample: PBMCs. These receptors came from a woman aged 40 to 50 in good health and CMV-seropositive.

V usage is TRBV6-1 and J usage is TRBJ2-2, with 9 nucleotides matching TRBD2. This CDR3 is built from 15 residues. The V segment lost 8 bases and the J segment 0 bases; nucleotides outside the gene matches: 4. The germline V gene has CDR1 MNHNS and CDR2 SASEGT. CDR3 sequence reads: CASWGGGANTGELFF. CDR3 bases: TGTGCCAGCTGGGGCGGGGGGGCGAACACCGGGGAGCTGTTTTTT.

The chain joins TRBV4-3 to TRBJ1-5, with TRBD1 matching over 9 bases. Germline CDR1 LGHNA, CDR2 YSLEER. V was clipped by 6 bases and J by 6 bases; unmatched bases: 12. The CDR3 length is 16 residues. CDR3 DNA sequence: TGCGCCAGCAGTTCAGAATGGACAGGGGTTCTTCAGCCCCAGCATTTT. Translating gives CASSSEWTGVLQPQHF.

The chain is built from TRBV15 and TRBJ2-3, with 8 bases that match TRBD2. V lost 0 bases, J lost 0 bases, and 5 bases stayed unmatched. This CDR3 is built from 17 residues. Germline V gene data show CDR1 as LNHNV and CDR2 as YYDKDF (reference sequence). CDR3 nucleotides: TGTGCCACCAGCAGAGATGGCCAGCGGGGGAGCACAGATACGCAGTATTTT. This sequence encodes CATSRDGQRGSTDTQYF.

V and J are TRBV28 and TRBJ1-2; weak D call: TRBD1 (5 bases). The CDR3 totals 15 residues. V was trimmed by 5 bases and J by 4 bases, leaving 17 bases between them. Germline V CDR1 and CDR2: MDHEN, SYDVKM. The CDR3 region is CASSRRDLEGYGYTF. CDR3 DNA: TGTGCCAGCAGTAGGAGGGACCTCGAGGGCTATGGCTACACCTTC.

As DNA, the CDR3 is TGTGCCAGCAGTACCCACAGGCAAGAGACCCAGTACTTC. This gives the protein CASSTHRQETQYF. This chain connects TRBV28 to TRBJ2-5; maybe TRBD1 (5 bases). The ends were cut back, 5 bases at V and 2 bases at J, with 9 bases in the middle. CDR1 is MDHEN and CDR2 is SYDVKM in the germline V gene. The CDR3 consists of 13 residues. The full variable domain, its missing parts supplied by reference TRBV28 and TRBJ2-5, is DVKVTQSSRYLVKRTGEKVFLECVQDMDHENMFWYRQDPGLGLRLIYFSYDVKMKEKGDIPEGYSVSREKKERFSLILESASTNQTSMYLCASSTHRQETQYFGPGTRLLVL.

This chain connects TRBV7-2 to TRBJ2-3; 9 positions match TRBD2. V shed 1 base and J 1 base; nucleotides not matched to a gene: 6. The CDR3 loop spans 17 amino acids. Germline CDR1 reads SGHTA; CDR2 reads FQGNSA. The CDR3 sequence is CASSLGLSGGGTDTQYF. The CDR3 DNA reads TGTGCCAGCAGCTTAGGACTTAGCGGGGGAGGCACAGATACGCAGTATTTT.

The gene calls are TRBV6-5 and TRBJ2-1; perhaps TRBD2 as D (5 bases). This CDR3 has 15 residues. CDR1 is MNHEY and CDR2 is SVGAGI in the germline V gene. V was shortened by 0 bases and J by 0 bases, with 6 bases between the two germline ends. The CDR3, as DNA: TGTGCCAGCAGTTACTCGGGGAGCTCCTACAATGAGCAGTTCTTC. Its translation: CASSYSGSSYNEQFF.

The rearrangement links TRBV11-2 to TRBJ2-7; D not certain. In germline, CDR1 is SGHAT, CDR2 FQNNGV. The ends were cut back, 4 bases at V and 2 bases at J, with 6 bases in the middle. The CDR3 sequence is 12 residues long. The CDR3 nucleotides read TGTGCCAGCAGCTCCATTCCCTACGAGCAGTACTTC. Its protein product is CASSSIPYEQYF.

This chain joins TRBV11-2 and TRBJ2-1; 8 bases fit TRBD2. The CDR3 contains 15 residues. Germline CDR1 reads SGHAT; CDR2 reads FQNNGV. V lost 5 bases and J lost 2; bases outside the gene matches: 5. The CDR3 loop reads CASSKQAGAYNEQFF. The CDR3 nucleotides are TGTGCCAGCAGCAAACAAGCGGGGGCCTACAATGAGCAGTTCTTC.

This rearrangement joins TRBV11-2 to TRBJ1-1; tentative D call: TRBD1 (6 bases). From germline, CDR1 is SGHAT and CDR2 FQNNGV. The CDR3 contains 15 residues. The V end lost 1 base, the J end lost 1 base, and 10 bases lay between the germline ends. The chain's CDR3 is CASSLVGGTNTEAFF. The CDR3 DNA is TGTGCCAGCAGCTTAGTAGGGGGAACGAACACTGAAGCTTTCTTT.

This clone appeared once. This chain uses TRBV5-6 with TRBJ2-7; no definite D call. The CDR3 runs 13 residues. Germline CDR1 SGHDT, CDR2 YYEEEE. The V end was cut by 4 bases, the J end by 6 bases, with 14 bases between. CDR3 DNA: TGTGCCAGCAGCGCAGGCCGTTCGGCCGAGCAGTACTTC. It codes for CASSAGRSAEQYF.

The rearrangement uses TRBV30 and TRBJ1-1, with a possible D match to TRBD1 (5 bases). The CDR3 has 12 amino acids. Germline values: CDR1 GTSNPN, CDR2 SVGIG (reference sequence). V was pared by 2 bases and J by 6 bases, with 10 bases between. The CDR3 reads CAWSFPTAEAFF. In nucleotides, the CDR3 is TGTGCCTGGAGTTTCCCGACAGCTGAAGCTTTCTTT.

This chain joins TRBV19 and TRBJ2-5; maybe TRBD1 (6 bases). The V end lost 7 bases, the J end lost 5 bases, and 14 bases lay between the germline ends. CDR1 and CDR2 from the germline V gene are LNHDA and SQIVND (reference sequence). CDR3 length: 13 amino acids. In DNA form, the CDR3 reads TGTGCCAGTAAGGACAGTCTCACCGAGACCCAGTACTTC. Translating it yields CASKDSLTETQYF.

The V call is TRBV19, the J call TRBJ2-1; D might be TRBD2 (5 bases). Germline CDR1 and CDR2: LNHDA and SQIVND (reference sequence). The CDR3 length is 16 residues. Trimming removed 6 bases from V and 0 bases from J, with 15 bases in between. The CDR3 nucleotides are TGTGCCAGTAGACGGGAAGCAGGATACTCCTACAATGAGCAGTTCTTC. It encodes CASRREAGYSYNEQFF.

The chain is built from TRBV7-8 and TRBJ2-7; no clear D gene. V lost 0 bases to trimming and J lost 10 bases, with 13 bases between them. This CDR3 region has 13 residues. CDR1 SGHVS and CDR2 FQNEAQ come from the germline V gene. CDR3 DNA: TGTGCCAGCAGCTTAGCGCGCCAGACAAACCAGTACTTC. It translates to CASSLARQTNQYF. Drawing the rest from reference TRBV7-8 and TRBJ2-7, the complete variable domain is GAGVSQSPRYKVAKRGQDVALRCDPISGHVSLFWYQQALGQGPEFLTYFQNEAQLDKSGLPSDRFFAERPEGSVSTLKIQRTQQEDSAVYLCASSLARQTNQYFGPGTRLTVT.

The chain is built from TRBV11-2 and TRBJ2-1; no reliable D call. The ends were cut back, 8 bases at V and 8 bases at J, with 10 bases in the middle. This CDR3 has 11 amino acids. Germline V CDR1 and CDR2: SGHAT, FQNNGV. As DNA, the CDR3 is TGTGCCAGCGCTTTGGCTTATGAGCAGTTCTTC. This translates into CASALAYEQFF.

The chain uses TRBV9 and TRBJ2-2; 7 bases match TRBD1. The CDR3 contains 16 residues. The V gene end was trimmed by 0 bases and the J gene end by 0 bases; junction bases not matched to a gene: 2. Germline assignment: CDR1 SGDLS and CDR2 YYNGEE. The CDR3 nucleotides read TGTGCCAGCAGCGTAGGAGGGGGCCCGAACACCGGGGAGCTGTTTTTT. This translates into CASSVGGGPNTGELFF.

Of note for this clone: The CDR3 does not end in the conserved phenylalanine or tryptophan, so this is likely a read error. The limits of the CDR3 on the DNA are not certain, so only TCRdb's listed CDR3 is given. V usage is TRBV7-9 and J usage is TRBJ2-4; the tabulated D call, TRBD2, remains unverified against the DNA. The CDR3 length is 11 residues, termini included. CDR1 and CDR2 from the germline V gene are SEHNR and FQNEAQ (reference sequence). The CDR3 sequence is CASLLLWGRDL.

The chain recombines TRBV9 with TRBJ2-1, with D hard to call. The CDR3 covers 16 residues. Germline V lookup: CDR1 SGDLS, CDR2 YYNGEE. V was trimmed by 4 bases and J by 3 bases, leaving 17 bases between them. The CDR3 coding sequence is TGTGCCAGCAGCAGGATGGCAGGTACCGACTACAATGAGCAGTTCTTC. Translated, it gives CASSRMAGTDYNEQFF.